The 19 T cell receptor beta chains given below trace back to one sample, sequenced in a study of blood T cell repertoires in COVID-19. The repertoire was sequenced with immunoSEQ multiplex PCR; TCRdb's copy has only in-frame clones and lacks some. The sample carries approximately 470,000 clones, around 90% recorded once. The sample taken for sequencing was PBMCs or T cells enriched from blood (not recorded which). These receptors all stem from a woman under 30 who had recovered from COVID-19.

The chain is built from TRBV9 and TRBJ2-2, with 7 bases matching TRBD2. With V trimmed by 2 bases and J by 5 bases, 6 bases remained unmatched. The germline V gene has CDR1 SGDLS and CDR2 YYNGEE. CDR3 length: 15 residues. CDR3 loop: CASSVGRERTGELFF. The CDR3 coding sequence is TGTGCCAGCAGCGTTGGGAGGGAGCGGACCGGGGAGCTGTTTTTT. The full variable domain, in which reference TRBV9 and TRBJ2-2 provide the parts outside the CDR3, is DSGVTQTPKHLITATGQRVTLRCSPRSGDLSVYWYQQSLDQGLQFLIQYYNGEERAKGNILERFSAQQFPDLHSELNLSSLELGDSALYFCASSVGRERTGELFFGEGSRLTVL.

The chain joins TRBV13 to TRBJ2-7, with 7 bases identical to TRBD2. Unmatched junction bases numbered 5, after V lost 6 bases and J lost 0 bases. This CDR3 is 14 amino acids long. Germline loops: CDR1 PRHDT, CDR2 FYEKMQ (reference sequence). The DNA of the CDR3 is TGTGCCAGCAGTCGGGAGCGGGACTCCTACGAGCAGTACTTC. It translates to CASSRERDSYEQYF.

This chain joins TRBV27 and TRBJ1-6; D is unclear. V was shortened by 3 bases and J by 9 bases, with 9 bases between the two germline ends. The germline CDR1 and CDR2 sequences are MNHEY and SMNVEV (reference sequence). This CDR3 has 13 residues. CDR3: CASSFAVRSPLHF. In nucleotides, the CDR3 is TGTGCCAGCAGTTTTGCAGTTCGTTCACCCCTCCACTTT.

This chain joins TRBV24-1 and TRBJ2-1; D might be TRBD2 (6 bases). V lost 0 bases and J lost 2, with 10 bases in between. CDR1 is KGHDR, CDR2 SFDVKD, per germline. The CDR3 runs 16 residues. This chain's CDR3 is CATSDLRGETYNEQFF. CDR3 bases: TGTGCCACCAGTGATTTGCGCGGGGAAACCTACAATGAGCAGTTCTTC.

This chain links TRBV27 with TRBJ2-7; TRBD1 aligns across 11 bases. J lost 2 bases, V lost 6 bases, and 9 bases had no gene match. Germline V gene sequence: CDR1 MNHEY, CDR2 SMNVEV (reference sequence). The CDR3 is 16 residues long. The CDR3 coding sequence is TGTGCCAGCAGACGAACCTCGGGACAGGGGGCCTACGAGCAGTACTTC. Residues: CASRRTSGQGAYEQYF.

On this clone itself: Mismatch with germline at one junction end may stem from a read error. The J gene is TRBJ2-2, the V gene TRBV7-7, with D perhaps matching TRBD1 (5 bases). The CDR3 covers 12 residues. CDR1 and CDR2 from the germline V gene are SSHAT and FNYEAQ (reference sequence). CDR3 residues: CASSLIGQGEFF. The DNA of the CDR3 is TGTGCTAGCAGCTTAATTGGCCAGGGTGAGTTTTTT. The full variable domain, with the rest looked up from reference TRBV7-7 and TRBJ2-2, is GAGVSQSPRYKVTKRGQDVTLRCDPISSHATLYWYQQALGQGPEFLTYFNYEAQPDKSGLPSDRFSAERPEGSISTLTIQRTEQRDSAMYRCASSLIGQGEFFGEGSRLTVL.

This clone was recorded a few times. The chain is built from TRBV30 and TRBJ2-7; D possibly corresponds to TRBD1 (5 bases). The CDR3 runs 12 residues. The germline V gene encodes CDR1 GTSNPN and CDR2 SVGIG (reference sequence). Trimming took off 2 bases at V and 2 bases at J, with 7 bases between the two ends. The CDR3 nucleotides are TGTGCCTGGAGTAAGGGGACCTACGAGCAGTACTTC. Translating it yields CAWSKGTYEQYF.

This sequence joins TRBV12-5 and TRBJ2-1; weak D call: TRBD2 (6 bases). This CDR3 spans 18 amino acids. Deletions cut 6 bases from V and 3 bases from J, with 24 bases between. CDR1 and CDR2 from the germline V gene are LGHNT and FRNRAP. DNA for the CDR3: TGTGCTAGTGGAGTTGGGGGAATCGGCCGACTAGTCTACAATGAGCAGTTCTTC. Its translation: CASGVGGIGRLVYNEQFF.

The CDR3 nucleotides read TGTGCCAGCACCACCTCGGGGGGACCCTTAGCACTGGGAAACACCATATATTTT. It yields the protein CASTTSGGPLALGNTIYF. This sequence joins TRBV28 and TRBJ1-3; a weak D match, TRBD1 (5 bases). The CDR3 loop spans 18 amino acids. Trimming pared 7 bases from V and 4 bases from J, leaving 26 bases between. Germline V gene data show CDR1 as MDHEN and CDR2 as SYDVKM. The full variable domain, in which reference TRBV28 and TRBJ1-3 provide the parts outside the CDR3, is DVKVTQSSRYLVKRTGEKVFLECVQDMDHENMFWYRQDPGLGLRLIYFSYDVKMKEKGDIPEGYSVSREKKERFSLILESASTNQTSMYLCASTTSGGPLALGNTIYFGEGSWLTVV.

The chain combines TRBV30 with TRBJ1-1, with 9 bases fitting TRBD1. J lost 1 base, V lost 4 bases, and 4 bases had no gene match. The CDR3 sequence is 14 residues long. Germline V CDR1 and CDR2: GTSNPN, SVGIG (reference sequence). The chain's CDR3 is CAWNPGQGNTEAFF. CDR3 nucleotides: TGTGCCTGGAATCCGGGACAGGGGAACACTGAAGCTTTCTTT.

V and J are TRBV30 and TRBJ1-1, with D possibly matching TRBD1 (6 bases). Germline CDR1 reads GTSNPN; CDR2 reads SVGIG (reference sequence). The V end was cut by 3 bases, the J end by 5 bases, with 13 bases between. CDR3 length: 13 amino acids. The chain's CDR3 is CAWSPGQRTEAFF. DNA of the CDR3: TGTGCCTGGAGCCCGGGACAACGAACTGAAGCTTTCTTT.

CDR3 DNA: TGCGCCAGCAGTGAGTCAGAGCGGGGGACCTACGAGCAGTACTTC. Encoded protein: CASSESERGTYEQYF. The chain recombines TRBV10-1 with TRBJ2-7, with 8 bases that match TRBD2. Germline assignment: CDR1 WNHNN and CDR2 SYGVQD (reference sequence). CDR3 length equals 15 residues. J was trimmed by 2 bases and V by 0 bases; bases with no gene match: 3.

This chain joins TRBV5-1 and TRBJ2-3; D gene unclear. The CDR3 has 16 amino acids. Trimming shortened V by 2 bases and J by 2 bases, and 15 bases separated the two germline ends. Germline CDR1 is SGHRS and CDR2 is YFSETQ. The CDR3 bases are TGCGCCAGCAGCTTTCGCGAGTACAGAAACACAGATACGCAGTATTTT. It specifies CASSFREYRNTDTQYF. The full variable domain, with the rest looked up from reference TRBV5-1 and TRBJ2-3, is KAGVTQTPRYLIKTRGQQVTLSCSPISGHRSVSWYQQTPGQGLQFLFEYFSETQRNKGNFPGRFSGRQFSNSRSEMNVSTLELGDSALYLCASSFREYRNTDTQYFGPGTRLTVL.

The gene calls are TRBV20-1 and TRBJ2-1, with 8 bases aligning to TRBD2. Trimming removed 3 bases from V and 4 bases from J; junction bases left unmatched: 11. The germline CDR1 and CDR2 sequences are DFQATT and SNEGSKA (reference sequence). The CDR3 extends over 16 amino acids. CDR3 sequence reads: CSASPMSGGYYNEQFF. CDR3 sequence (DNA): TGCAGTGCTAGTCCAATGAGCGGGGGTTATTACAATGAGCAGTTCTTC.

The chain couples TRBV5-5 to TRBJ2-2; D may be TRBD1 (6 bases). This CDR3 is built from 16 residues. Trimming removed 3 bases from V and 3 bases from J, with 15 bases in between. Looked up from germline, CDR1 is SGHKS and CDR2 is YYEKEE (reference sequence). The CDR3 loop reads CASSSKGGRDTGELFF. In DNA, the CDR3 is TGTGCCAGCAGCTCGAAAGGGGGAAGGGACACCGGGGAGCTGTTTTTT. Full variable domain (remainder filled in from reference TRBV5-5 and TRBJ2-2): DAGVTQSPTHLIKTRGQQVTLRCSPISGHKSVSWYQQVLGQGPQFIFQYYEKEERGRGNFPDRFSARQFPNYSSELNVNALLLGDSALYLCASSSKGGRDTGELFFGEGSRLTVL.

The chain recombines TRBV5-4 with TRBJ1-1; D gene uncertain. Germline-derived CDR1 and CDR2 are SGHNT and YYREEE (reference sequence). Trimming took off 0 bases at V and 3 bases at J, with 6 bases between the two ends. The CDR3 runs to 13 residues. CDR3 in DNA: TGTGCCAGCAGCTTGGAAACGGACACTGAAGCTTTCTTT. Encoded protein: CASSLETDTEAFF.

The CDR3 DNA is TGTGCCAGCAGCCCTACTACATTACTAGCGGGGTCGAGCTACGAGCAGTACTTC. Its translation is CASSPTTLLAGSSYEQYF. The chain couples TRBV3-1 (or the pseudogene TRBV3-2) to TRBJ2-7; 10 nucleotides align to TRBD2. Germline-derived CDR1 and CDR2 are LGHDT and YNNKEL (reference sequence). This CDR3 is 18 amino acids long. The J segment lost 3 bases and the V segment lost 4 bases, leaving 15 bases of the junction unmatched.

CDR3 sequence (DNA): TGTGCCAGCAGTTCTGCCGGGCAGGGGCCTGGCTACACCTTC. Translation gives CASSSAGQGPGYTF. The rearrangement uses TRBV28 and TRBJ1-2; perhaps TRBD1 as D (6 bases). Trimming stripped 4 bases from V and 7 bases from J, with 16 bases between. Germline assignment: CDR1 MDHEN and CDR2 SYDVKM. The CDR3 runs to 14 residues.

V usage is TRBV6-5 and J usage is TRBJ1-4; D is perhaps TRBD1 (5 bases). The length of the CDR3 is 16 residues. Germline V lookup: CDR1 MNHEY, CDR2 SVGAGI. V was pared by 2 bases and J by 2 bases, with 12 bases between. The CDR3 loop is CASSYVPGLTNEKLFF. The CDR3 coding sequence is TGTGCCAGCAGTTACGTCCCGGGACTCACTAATGAAAAACTGTTTTTT.